Following are 18 T cell receptor beta chains from one sample sequenced in a study of cytomegalovirus exposure and HLA in healthy donors. PCR amplification relied on 60 Vbeta primers (plus 13 Jbeta primers). Some clones are missing from TCRdb's copy, which holds only in-frame ones; the method was immunoSEQ multiplex PCR. The top ten clones hold roughly 10% of a sample with 75,000 to 90,000 clones, around 70% of them seen once. Sequences were obtained from PBMCs. Receptor source: a woman aged 35 to 49 in good health and CMV-seropositive.

V and J are TRBV15 and TRBJ1-5; the D is unclear. Trimming removed 0 bases at V and 6 bases at J, with 12 bases between. The CDR3 extends over 15 amino acids. From germline, CDR1 is LNHNV and CDR2 YYDKDF (reference sequence). The CDR3 nucleotides are TGTGCCACCAGCAGAGACAGGATATTCGGTCAGCCCCAGCATTTT. Its protein is CATSRDRIFGQPQHF.

The V and J genes are TRBV9 and TRBJ2-2; D possibly corresponds to TRBD2 (5 bases). The CDR3 covers 15 residues. CDR1 and CDR2 (germline): SGDLS, YYNGEE. V was cut by 0 bases and J by 1 base, with 7 bases left in between. The DNA of the CDR3 is TGTGCCAGCAGCGTAGGGGCGGGGAACACCGGGGAGCTGTTTTTT. Translation gives CASSVGAGNTGELFF.

This clone was detected a few times. The chain combines TRBV5-1 with TRBJ1-1, with D unclear. From germline, CDR1 is SGHRS and CDR2 YFSETQ. The germline V and J ends were trimmed by 3 bases and 0 bases, with 9 bases remaining between them. The CDR3 is made up of 14 amino acids. CDR3 sequence: CASSYSQMNTEAFF. The CDR3 DNA reads TGCGCCAGCAGCTATTCCCAGATGAACACTGAAGCTTTCTTT.

This rearrangement joins TRBV18 to TRBJ1-1, with D unclear. Per germline, CDR1 KGHSH and CDR2 LQKENI. V gave up 0 bases and J gave up 4 bases, with 21 bases separating them. The CDR3 totals 18 residues. This CDR3 is CASSPPLSTIRFGTEAFF. Here the CDR3 DNA reads TGTGCCAGCTCACCACCTCTCTCAACAATCAGGTTTGGCACTGAAGCTTTCTTT.

The chain is built from TRBV19 and TRBJ2-7; 10 nucleotides line up with TRBD1. CDR3 length: 16 amino acids. Per the germline V gene, CDR1 is LNHDA and CDR2 is SQIVND (reference sequence). The ends lost 4 bases at V and 7 bases at J; junction bases unmatched: 13. The CDR3 loop is CASSTHPGQGPREQYF. The CDR3 DNA reads as TGTGCCAGTAGTACGCACCCGGGACAGGGGCCCCGGGAGCAGTACTTC.

This clone appeared a few times. The chain carries TRBV30 and TRBJ1-1, with D unclear. Germline V lookup: CDR1 GTSNPN, CDR2 SVGIG (reference sequence). The V gene lost 0 bases and the J gene lost 0 bases, with 5 bases spanning the gap. CDR3 length: 13 amino acids. The chain's CDR3 is CAWSVAMNTEAFF. DNA of the CDR3: TGTGCCTGGAGTGTCGCTATGAACACTGAAGCTTTCTTT.

The table lists this clone with a few counts. The chain joins TRBV14 to TRBJ2-7; 8 positions agree with TRBD1. The V gene's germline CDR1 is SGHDN and CDR2 FVKESK. J was trimmed by 6 bases and V by 5 bases; bases with no gene match: 6. CDR3 length: 13 amino acids. The CDR3 sequence is CASSVRQGSEQYF. For the CDR3, the DNA is TGTGCCAGCAGCGTTCGACAGGGGTCCGAGCAGTACTTC.

The chain is built from TRBV6-5 and TRBJ1-5, with D maybe TRBD1 (6 bases). Germline V gives CDR1 MNHEY, CDR2 SVGAGI. The CDR3 totals 15 residues. Trimming shortened V by 5 bases and J by 4 bases, and 15 bases separated the two germline ends. The CDR3 DNA follows: TGTGCCAGCAGTCGGACAGACGCAAGTAATCAGCCCCAGCATTTT. Residues: CASSRTDASNQPQHF.

This chain joins TRBV19 and TRBJ2-2; 9 nucleotides agree with TRBD1. V was clipped by 8 bases and J by 6 bases; unmatched bases: 13. The germline V gene has CDR1 LNHDA and CDR2 SQIVND (reference sequence). The CDR3 runs to 16 residues. In DNA form, the CDR3 reads TGTGCCAGTGTCCCCACCGGGACAGGGTTGGCCGGGGAGCTGTTTTTT. It yields the protein CASVPTGTGLAGELFF.

The J gene is TRBJ1-4, the V gene TRBV15, with D possibly TRBD1 on 5 matching bases. Between the trimmed V and J ends, which lost 0 bases and 4 bases, there was a span of 12 bases. Per the germline V gene, CDR1 is LNHNV and CDR2 is YYDKDF (reference sequence). There are 16 residues in the CDR3. CDR3 sequence (DNA): TGTGCCACCAGCAGAGAGCGGGACGGATATAATGAAAAACTGTTTTTT. This translates into CATSRERDGYNEKLFF.

The J gene is TRBJ2-3, the V gene TRBV5-1; 7 bases fit TRBD1. V dropped 3 bases and J dropped 0; count of bases not matched to a gene: 1. The CDR3 is made up of 14 amino acids. CDR1 is SGHRS, CDR2 YFSETQ, per germline. In nucleotides, the CDR3 is TGCGCCAGCAGCTCGGACAGGAGCACAGATACGCAGTATTTT. Encoded protein: CASSSDRSTDTQYF.

The chain couples TRBV5-8 to TRBJ2-4; no firm D call. The germline V gene has CDR1 SGHTS and CDR2 YDEGEE. Trimming pared 5 bases from V and 2 bases from J, leaving 11 bases between. This CDR3 comprises 14 residues. CDR3 loop: CASSQTHTKNIQYF. CDR3 coding DNA: TGTGCCAGCAGTCAAACACATACCAAAAACATTCAGTACTTC.

V gene TRBV11-3 combines with J gene TRBJ2-7; possibly TRBD1 for D (6 bases). V was pared by 4 bases and J by 5 bases, with 15 bases between. Germline CDR1 reads SGHNT; CDR2 reads YENEEA. The CDR3 totals 14 residues. CDR3 residues: CASSSGSGAHEQYF. DNA for the CDR3: TGTGCCAGCAGCTCGGGCTCAGGGGCACACGAGCAGTACTTC.

This clone was seen a handful of times. This rearrangement joins TRBV27 to TRBJ2-3; a weak D match, TRBD2 (6 bases). From germline, CDR1 is MNHEY and CDR2 SMNVEV (reference sequence). The ends were cut back, 6 bases at V and 2 bases at J, with 12 bases in the middle. The CDR3 covers 14 residues. CDR3 in amino acids: CASSVGLLTDTQYF. CDR3 nucleotides: TGTGCCAGCAGCGTTGGACTACTCACAGATACGCAGTATTTT.

This clone was seen a few times. J is TRBJ2-2 and V is TRBV5-1; D perhaps matches TRBD1 (5 bases). The germline V gene has CDR1 SGHRS and CDR2 YFSETQ. This CDR3 is 15 amino acids long. Trimming pared 5 bases from V and 7 bases from J, leaving 18 bases between. The CDR3 sequence is CASSFGGAEIGELFF. CDR3 nucleotides: TGCGCCAGCAGTTTTGGTGGGGCCGAGATCGGGGAGCTGTTTTTT.

V is TRBV13 and J is TRBJ2-1, with a tentative D call TRBD1 (6 bases). Looked up from germline, CDR1 is PRHDT and CDR2 is FYEKMQ (reference sequence). Trimming left V 9 bases short and J 3 bases short, with 15 bases between. This CDR3 comprises 14 residues. In nucleotides, the CDR3 is TGTGCCAGTGAAAAAAGGGGGATCTACAATGAGCAGTTCTTC. This translates into CASEKRGIYNEQFF. The variable domain in full, completed from reference TRBV13 and TRBJ2-1, reads AAGVIQSPRHLIKEKRETATLKCYPIPRHDTVYWYQQGPGQDPQFLISFYEKMQSDKGSIPDRFSAQQFSDYHSELNMSSLELGDSALYFCASEKRGIYNEQFFGPGTRLTVL.

The V gene is TRBV28, the J gene TRBJ1-4; TRBD1 is a possible D gene (5 bases). Germline loops: CDR1 MDHEN, CDR2 SYDVKM. V lost 4 bases and J lost 8, with 20 bases in between. The CDR3 is 16 amino acids. CDR3 sequence reads: CASSSQFGRAQEKLFF. CDR3 in DNA: TGTGCCAGCAGTTCCCAATTCGGCAGGGCACAGGAAAAACTGTTTTTT.

This clone was picked up a small number of times. The genes are TRBV6-1 and TRBJ1-4; 10 bases fit TRBD1. The J segment lost 6 bases and the V segment lost 4 bases, leaving 8 bases of the junction unmatched. Germline assignment: CDR1 MNHNS and CDR2 SASEGT. The CDR3 loop spans 16 amino acids. The CDR3 here is CASSVTGTGADEKLFF. CDR3 nucleotide sequence: TGTGCCAGCAGTGTTACGGGGACAGGGGCTGATGAAAAACTGTTTTTT.